These T cell receptor beta chains were read from a single sample in a study of T cell repertoires in cytomegalovirus infection. No cognate antigen is known for these TCRs. TCRdb processed the reads anew with MiXCR; each CDR3 protein has one entry. This table has approximately 910,000 distinct CDR3 sequences, approximately 31% appearing once. This specimen was cultured CD8+ T cells from PBMCs, taken from culture after CMV antigen stimulation. The receptors stem from a human donor in good health (CMV status not recorded). Some clones in this sample may be carry-over from other donors' samples. CDR3s include the opening cysteine and the closing phenylalanine or tryptophan. Each record gives: V gene, J gene, CDR3 protein.

TRBV7-6,TRBJ1-1,CASSFLTGGDEAFF
TRBV7-6,TRBJ2-2,CASSVGGGVGELFF
TRBV7-9,TRBJ2-7,CASSSHDVSSHYEQYF
TRBV7-3,TRBJ1-4,CASSFYSGAVNEKLFF
TRBV6-5,TRBJ1-1,CASSYSMGARTEAFF
TRBV6-1,TRBJ2-1,CASRGTSGGKSYNEQFF
TRBV29-1,TRBJ2-2,CSVPLGISGELFF
TRBV6-6,TRBJ2-3,CASSYSLPPGGTDTQYF
TRBV19,TRBJ2-1,CVSSMTYFSYNEQFF
TRBV7-9,TRBJ2-3,CASSYGTDTDTQYF
TRBV11-1,TRBJ2-3,CASSFKSRGGPPTQYF
TRBV11-1,TRBJ1-2,CASSLVSGRPNYGYTF
TRBV7-2,TRBJ2-1,CASSRGGIRPNNEQFF
TRBV7-9,TRBJ1-1,CAGRGGTEAFF
TRBV28,TRBJ2-5,CASSPPGEFQETQYF
TRBV4-1,TRBJ2-2,CASSLTRHTGELFF
TRBV10-3,TRBJ2-1,CAISERDRPYNEQFF
TRBV7-6,TRBJ1-4,CASSSFQQGRFNEKLFF
TRBV10-3,TRBJ2-2,CVISETRDRINTGELFF
TRBV4-1,TRBJ1-3,CASSQDRQIGHTIYF
TRBV7-9,TRBJ1-2,CASSQPPDRFYGYTF
TRBV5-6,TRBJ2-5,CASRRAGGVQETQYF
TRBV10-2,TRBJ2-3,CASSGGGRGDTQYF
TRBV14,TRBJ1-1,CASSQEGSRYTEAFF
TRBV5-6,TRBJ2-1,CASSPGSGEQFF
TRBV27,TRBJ2-3,CASSLGLAEDTQYF
TRBV2,TRBJ1-2,CASPGRGGYTF
TRBV4-3,TRBJ2-5,CASSQDIFLLAGAGETQYF
TRBV28,TRBJ2-3,CAIRPAGPPTDTQYF
TRBV6-1,TRBJ2-7,CASSEMQGAYEQYF
TRBV20-1,TRBJ1-1,CSARGIMNTEAFF
TRBV25-1,TRBJ1-6,CASSTNRQGPSGSPLHF
TRBV19,TRBJ1-5,CASSITVGTYSNQPQHF
TRBV27,TRBJ2-7,CASSLLGTSGSSSYEQYF
TRBV6-8,TRBJ1-2,CANSNRDRGHYGYTF
TRBV5-6,TRBJ1-1,CATAWNRVSTEAFF
TRBV6-5,TRBJ1-1,CASSHGWAGFKSNTEAFF
TRBV5-5,TRBJ1-1,CASSPSGTSRRGSEAFF
TRBV29-1,TRBJ1-1,CSVHRVQDEAFF
TRBV27,TRBJ2-7,CASTPSDRSYEQYF
TRBV7-6,TRBJ2-2,CASSLGTSGGAVELFF
TRBV6-1,TRBJ2-1,CASSFRDGGWNEQFF
TRBV19,TRBJ1-5,CASRTGTGFQPQHF
TRBV24-1,TRBJ2-2,CATLDGDSGTGELFF